The TCR beta chain described here comes from a study of CD8+CD57+ T cells in acquired aplastic anemia. The wider study: Sorting CD4+ and CD8+ cells gave DNA averaging about 2.9 ug.

According to the study, genomic DNA was the template for TCR beta VDJ and CDR3 profiling. One entry per CDR3 protein results from TCRdb running MiXCR on the reads. Of some 220,000 distinct CDR3 sequences in the sample, approximately 35% are singletons; the top ten hold roughly 1.1%. Trimming pared 0 bases from V and 4 bases from J, leaving 15 bases between. From germline, CDR1 is DFQATT and CDR2 SNEGSKA (reference sequence). The CDR3 covers 15 residues. This clonotype was seen repeatedly, ten times or more. The antigen is unknown. Study outcomes and limitations: Common to patients and controls were twenty-nine CD8+ CDR3 sequences. Significant differences in CD8+ Simpson's diversity were not observed between patients and controls.

The receptor was isolated from a human donor in good health, serving as a control. J is TRBJ1-2 and V is TRBV20-1; no firm D call. The specimen sequenced was sorted CD4+, CD8+, or CD8+CD57+ T cells (not recorded which) from PBMCs. The CDR3 DNA sequence: TGCAGTGCTAGAGATGCAGACCAGTCCATCTATGGCTACACCTTC. Translation: CSARDADQSIYGYTF.